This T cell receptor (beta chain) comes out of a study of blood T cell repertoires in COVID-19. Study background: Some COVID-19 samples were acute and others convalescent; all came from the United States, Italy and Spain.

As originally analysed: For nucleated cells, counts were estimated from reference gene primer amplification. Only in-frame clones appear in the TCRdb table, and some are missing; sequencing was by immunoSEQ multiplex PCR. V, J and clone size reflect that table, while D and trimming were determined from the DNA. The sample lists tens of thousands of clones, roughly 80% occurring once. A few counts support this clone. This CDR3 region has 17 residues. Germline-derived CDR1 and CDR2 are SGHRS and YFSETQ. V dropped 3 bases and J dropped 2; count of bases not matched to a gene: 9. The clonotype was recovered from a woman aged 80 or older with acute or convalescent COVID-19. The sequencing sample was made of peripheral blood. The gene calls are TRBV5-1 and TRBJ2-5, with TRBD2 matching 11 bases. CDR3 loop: CASSYGLAGGAQETQYF. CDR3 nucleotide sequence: TGCGCCAGCAGCTATGGGCTAGCGGGAGGAGCTCAAGAGACCCAGTACTTC.